This T cell receptor (beta chain) was identified during a study of metastatic and nonmetastatic thyroid tumors (dated by TCRdb to 2018 to 2020). The study in broad terms: Repertoires from peripheral blood and from tumor or nodule tissue samples of malignant and benign thyroid patients were compared. Findings and caveats that apply to the study as a whole: TCR beta diversity was reported as significantly higher in malignant tumors than in benign nodules, in both blood and tumor samples.

The library was prepared using PCR. Data came from an Illumina HiSeq 4000. The TCR beta-chain CDR3 region of each patient was profiled by high-throughput sequencing. For the original study's pipeline: Drawing on CDR3 differences between clinicopathological groups, the researchers built a classifier meant to tell apart patients with distant-metastatic papillary thyroid cancer. Repertoire diversity was assessed with the Shannon index, and tumor-blood repertoire similarity with the Morisita-Horn index. In TCRdb, the public reads were trimmed at Q25 with fastp and aligned with MiXCR, with productive beta chains retained. The V and J calls and clone size come from TCRdb's table, not from the authors' own analysis. Here the sample has about 21,000 clones; 15% to 20% occur a single time. The ten largest make up more than 20% of the sample. From a lookup of the germline V gene, CDR1 and CDR2 are SNHLY and FYNNEI. The V end loses 7 bases and the J end loses 5 bases, and a stretch of 17 bases separates them. From its cysteine to its phenylalanine, the CDR3 spans 14 amino acids. The retained sequence is limited to the CDR3, 42 bases, with the frame set at the first base.

This clone came up many times. Its antigen is still unknown. No much larger clone is present one base from it, and per-base qualities are unavailable. Before undergoing thyroid surgery, none of the patients had been given any kind of treatment. Using T-cell receptor beta sequencing, the study looked back at clinical samples from patients collected from 2012 to 2018. The receptor was isolated from a male donor with papillary thyroid cancer or a benign thyroid nodule (not recorded which). Some clones in this sample may be carry-over from other donors' samples. The rearrangement joined TRBV2 to TRBJ2-5; the D gene is possibly TRBD1 or TRBD2, each agreeing over 6 bases. The sequencing sample was made of blood. The bases are TGTGCCAGCATACCCCTAACAGGGAGGGAGACCCAGTACTTC. Its protein reads: CASIPLTGRETQYF.